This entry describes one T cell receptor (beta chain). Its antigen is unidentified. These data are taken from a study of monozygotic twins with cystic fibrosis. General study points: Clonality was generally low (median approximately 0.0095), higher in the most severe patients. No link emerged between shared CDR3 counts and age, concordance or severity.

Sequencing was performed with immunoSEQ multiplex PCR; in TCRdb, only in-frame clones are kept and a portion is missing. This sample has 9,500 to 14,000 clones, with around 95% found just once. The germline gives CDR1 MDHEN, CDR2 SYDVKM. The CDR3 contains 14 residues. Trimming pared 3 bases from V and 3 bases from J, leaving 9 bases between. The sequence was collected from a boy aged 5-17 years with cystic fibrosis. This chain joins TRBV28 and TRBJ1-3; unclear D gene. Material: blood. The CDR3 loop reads CASSLLVFGNTIYF. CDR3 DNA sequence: TGTGCCAGCAGTTTGTTGGTCTTTGGAAACACCATATATTTT.